This is a list of T cell receptor beta chains from one sample in a study of blood T cell repertoires in COVID-19. The repertoire was sequenced with immunoSEQ multiplex PCR; TCRdb's copy has only in-frame clones and lacks some. The table records 110,000 or so clones, more than 75% of them present only once. Sequenced input: peripheral blood. The receptor set was obtained from a man aged 40-49 years with acute or convalescent COVID-19. Each CDR3 is given with its conserved first and last residue. D genes are given only for firm matches. Size values are once, few and many counts, or a class for expanded clones, and some rows have none.

v_gene	j_gene	d_gene	abundance	CDR3nt	CDR3aa
TRBV20-1	TRBJ1-4	TRBD1	.	TGCAGTGCTAGTGCGTTGGGACAGGGAAATGAAAAACTGTTTTTT	CSASALGQGNEKLFF
TRBV24-1	TRBJ2-7	.	few	TGTGCCACCAGTCCTCTGGGGAGTGCGGAGCAGTACTTC	CATSPLGSAEQYF
TRBV14	TRBJ2-5	.	.	TGTGCCAGCAGCCAAGCAGGGACCCAGTACTTC	CASSQAGTQYF
TRBV4-1	TRBJ2-7	.	few	TGCGCCAGCAGCCAGGGACCGGGGGGCGACGAGCAGTACTTC	CASSQGPGGDEQYF
TRBV2	TRBJ1-1	.	.	TGTGCCAGACCGAACGGGAACACTGAAGCTTTCTTT	CARPNGNTEAFF
TRBV9	TRBJ2-1	TRBD2	.	TGTGCCAGCAGACCTAGCGGGGTCGATGAGCAGTTCTTC	CASRPSGVDEQFF
TRBV4-3	TRBJ2-7	TRBD1	.	TGCGCCAGCAGCCAAGACCGACAGGGGGCGGCCTACGAGCAGTACTTC	CASSQDRQGAAYEQYF
TRBV9	TRBJ1-3	.	.	TGTGCCAGCAGCCAGCTCAGGACAAACTCTGGAAACACCATATATTTT	CASSQLRTNSGNTIYF
TRBV14	TRBJ2-6	.	.	TGTGCCAGCAGCCAAGATTATTGGGGGGAGGCCAACGTCCTGACTTTC	CASSQDYWGEANVLTF
TRBV5-1	TRBJ2-1	TRBD2	.	TGCGCCAGCAGCTTGACGGGACTAGAACTTTACAATGAGCAGTTCTTC	CASSLTGLELYNEQFF
TRBV19	TRBJ2-2	TRBD1	.	TGTGCCAGTACCCGACAGGGGGATTCACTTCTCGGGGAGCTGTTTTTT	CASTRQGDSLLGELFF
TRBV24-1	TRBJ1-5	.	.	TGTGCCACCTCCGGAGAGAGGGCGAATCAGCCCCAGCATTTT	CATSGERANQPQHF
TRBV7-2	TRBJ1-4	TRBD1	.	TGTGCCAGCAGCGGGACAGACAATGAAAAACTGTTTTTT	CASSGTDNEKLFF
TRBV29-1	TRBJ2-1	TRBD1	once	TGCAGCGTAGGGACAGGGGCGGATTTTGGGCAGTTCTTC	CSVGTGADFGQFF
TRBV15	TRBJ2-7	TRBD1	.	TGTGCCACCAGCAGGGCCCCAGGGGGCTCCTACGAGCAGTACTTC	CATSRAPGGSYEQYF
TRBV6-5	TRBJ1-2	.	once	TGTGCCAGCAGTTACCATGACAGTCCCTATGGCTACACCTTC	CASSYHDSPYGYTF
TRBV6-6	TRBJ1-2	TRBD1	once	TGTGCCAGCAGTCGCGCAGGGGGCGGGGTCTATGGCTACACCTTC	CASSRAGGGVYGYTF
TRBV9	TRBJ2-5	TRBD1	.	TGTGCCAGCAGCGAAAGCCGGGACAGAGAAGAGACCCAGTACTTC	CASSESRDREETQYF
TRBV24-1	TRBJ2-3	.	.	TGTGCCACCAGTGACCCCACCGACGGATTCCGGGGGGATACGCAGTATTTT	CATSDPTDGFRGDTQYF
TRBV2	TRBJ2-1	TRBD2	.	TGTGCCAGCAGTGCTAGCGGGGGGGCCGATGAGCAGTTCTTC	CASSASGGADEQFF
TRBV6-2/TRBV6-3	TRBJ2-3	.	.	TGTGCCAGCAGCCGGGACTCTCCCCCCCAGTTAACGCAGTATTTT	CASSRDSPPQLTQYF
TRBV10-3	TRBJ2-5	.	.	TGTGCCATCAGCCAATCCCAGGACATCGGGGGGCGAGAGACCCAGTACTTC	CAISQSQDIGGRETQYF
TRBV4-3	TRBJ1-3	TRBD1	.	TGCGCCAGCAGCCAAGATACAGGGGGCCTCTCTGGAAACACCATATATTTT	CASSQDTGGLSGNTIYF
TRBV5-6	TRBJ2-7	TRBD1	.	TGTGCCAGCAGCCCTCCCTGGAGACAGGGCTACTACGAGCAGTACTTC	CASSPPWRQGYYEQYF
TRBV5-1	TRBJ2-7	.	.	TGCGCCAGCAGCCCTCCCGACAATCCCTGGGACGAGCAGTACTTC	CASSPPDNPWDEQYF
TRBV20-1	TRBJ2-7	.	.	TGCAGTGCCTCGAGCGGCGAGAGCGCGTACTTC	CSASSGESAYF